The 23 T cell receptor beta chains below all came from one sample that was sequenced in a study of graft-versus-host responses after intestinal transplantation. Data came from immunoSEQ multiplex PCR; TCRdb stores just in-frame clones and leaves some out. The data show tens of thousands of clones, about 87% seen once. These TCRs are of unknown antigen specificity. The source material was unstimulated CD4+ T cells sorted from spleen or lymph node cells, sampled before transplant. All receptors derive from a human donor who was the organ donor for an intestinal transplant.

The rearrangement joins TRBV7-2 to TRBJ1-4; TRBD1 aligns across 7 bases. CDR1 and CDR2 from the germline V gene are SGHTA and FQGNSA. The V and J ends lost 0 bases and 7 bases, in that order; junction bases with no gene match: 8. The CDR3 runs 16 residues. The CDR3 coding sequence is TGTGCCAGCAGCTTAGCAGGGGGCGGGTGGAGTGAAAAACTGTTTTTT. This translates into CASSLAGGGWSEKLFF.

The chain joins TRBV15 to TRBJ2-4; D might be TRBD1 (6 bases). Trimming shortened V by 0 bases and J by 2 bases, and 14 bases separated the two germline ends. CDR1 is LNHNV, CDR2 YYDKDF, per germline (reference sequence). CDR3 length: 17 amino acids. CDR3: CATSRDRAGASKNIQYF. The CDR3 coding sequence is TGTGCCACCAGCAGAGATCGGGCAGGGGCGTCCAAAAACATTCAGTACTTC.

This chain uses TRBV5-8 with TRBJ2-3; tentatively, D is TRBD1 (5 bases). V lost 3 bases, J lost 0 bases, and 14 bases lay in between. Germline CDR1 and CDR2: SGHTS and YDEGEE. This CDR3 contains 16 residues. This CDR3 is CASSSWQGISTDTQYF. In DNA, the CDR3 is TGTGCCAGCAGCTCATGGCAGGGCATCAGCACAGATACGCAGTATTTT. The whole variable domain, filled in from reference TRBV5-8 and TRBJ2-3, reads EAGVTQSPTHLIKTRGQQATLRCSPISGHTSVYWYQQALGLGLQFLLWYDEGEERNRGNFPPRFSGRQFPNYSSELNVNALELEDSALYLCASSSWQGISTDTQYFGPGTRLTVL.

The CDR3 coding sequence is TGTGCCTTTGCAGGGGAGCAAGAGACCCAGTACTTC. Translation gives CAFAGEQETQYF. The chain links TRBV30 to TRBJ2-5, with TRBD1 as a possible D gene (6 bases). CDR1 GTSNPN and CDR2 SVGIG come from the germline V gene (reference sequence). Trimming stripped 7 bases from V and 2 bases from J, with 11 bases between. The CDR3 is 12 amino acids. Filled out from reference TRBV30 and TRBJ2-5, the complete variable domain reads SQTIHQWPATLVQPVGSPLSLECTVEGTSNPNLYWYRQAAGRGLQLLFYSVGIGQISSEVPQNLSASRPQDRQFILSSKKLLLSDSGFYLCAFAGEQETQYFGPGTRLLVL.

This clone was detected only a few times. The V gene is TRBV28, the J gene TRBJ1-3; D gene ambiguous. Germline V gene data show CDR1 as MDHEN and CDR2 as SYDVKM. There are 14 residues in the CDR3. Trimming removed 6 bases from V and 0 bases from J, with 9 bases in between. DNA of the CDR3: TGTGCCAGCAGCTCGACTTACTCTGGAAACACCATATATTTT. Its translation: CASSSTYSGNTIYF.

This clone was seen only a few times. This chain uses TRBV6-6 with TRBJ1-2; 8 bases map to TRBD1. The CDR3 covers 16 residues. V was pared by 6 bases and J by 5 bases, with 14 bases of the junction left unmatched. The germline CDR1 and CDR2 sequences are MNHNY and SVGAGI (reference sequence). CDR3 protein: CASSPSSDRGVYGYTF. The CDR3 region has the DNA TGTGCCAGCAGCCCCTCCTCTGACAGGGGCGTGTATGGCTACACCTTC.

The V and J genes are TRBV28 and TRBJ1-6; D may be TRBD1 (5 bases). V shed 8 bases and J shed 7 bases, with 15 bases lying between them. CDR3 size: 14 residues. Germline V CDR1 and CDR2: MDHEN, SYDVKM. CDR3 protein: CASSSGTLNSPLHF. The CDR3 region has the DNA TGTGCCAGCTCTTCCGGGACTTTGAATTCACCCCTCCACTTT.

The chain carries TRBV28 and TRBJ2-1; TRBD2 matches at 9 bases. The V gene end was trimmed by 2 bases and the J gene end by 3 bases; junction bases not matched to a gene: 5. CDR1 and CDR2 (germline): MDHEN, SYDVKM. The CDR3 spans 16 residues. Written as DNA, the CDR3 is TGTGCCAGCAGTTTAATAGCGGGGGCTAGCTACAATGAGCAGTTCTTC. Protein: CASSLIAGASYNEQFF.

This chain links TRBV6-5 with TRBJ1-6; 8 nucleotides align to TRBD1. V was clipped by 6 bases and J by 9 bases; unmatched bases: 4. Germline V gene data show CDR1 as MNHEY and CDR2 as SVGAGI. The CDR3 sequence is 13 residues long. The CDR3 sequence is CASRQGGRSPLHF. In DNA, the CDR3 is TGTGCCAGCAGACAGGGGGGACGTTCACCCCTCCACTTT.

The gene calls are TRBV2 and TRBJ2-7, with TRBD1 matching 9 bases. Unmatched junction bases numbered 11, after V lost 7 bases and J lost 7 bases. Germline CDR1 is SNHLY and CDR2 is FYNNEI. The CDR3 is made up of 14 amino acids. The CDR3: CASNTEQGAKEQYV. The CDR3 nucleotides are TGTGCCAGCAATACCGAACAGGGGGCAAAGGAGCAGTACGTC.

CDR3 amino acids: CASSPVKVSYNEQFF. Written as DNA, the CDR3 is TGTGCCAGCAGCCCCGTCAAAGTTAGCTACAATGAGCAGTTCTTC. The gene calls are TRBV5-4 and TRBJ2-1; D ambiguous. Germline V gives CDR1 SGHNT, CDR2 YYREEE (reference sequence). This CDR3 contains 15 residues. V was pared by 4 bases and J by 3 bases, with 14 bases between.

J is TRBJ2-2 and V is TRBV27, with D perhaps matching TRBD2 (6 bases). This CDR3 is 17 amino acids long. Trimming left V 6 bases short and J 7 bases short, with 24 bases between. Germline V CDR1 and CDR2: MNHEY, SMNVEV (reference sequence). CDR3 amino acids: CASSRPGGATPNGELFF. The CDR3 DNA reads TGTGCCAGCAGCCGTCCCGGGGGAGCAACCCCGAACGGGGAGCTGTTTTTT.

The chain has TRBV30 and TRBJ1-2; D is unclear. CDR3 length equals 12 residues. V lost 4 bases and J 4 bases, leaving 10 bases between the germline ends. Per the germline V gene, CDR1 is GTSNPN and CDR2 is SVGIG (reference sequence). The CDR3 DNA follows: TGTGCCTGGATAGGGAGAGTCTATGGCTACACCTTC. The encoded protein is CAWIGRVYGYTF.

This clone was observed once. The DNA for the CDR3 is TGCGCCAGCAGCCAAGGGACTTCTCGCACAGATACGCAGTATTTT. This codes for CASSQGTSRTDTQYF. The rearrangement links TRBV4-3 to TRBJ2-3; D perhaps matches TRBD2 (5 bases). This CDR3 has 15 residues. Between the trimmed V and J ends, which lost 1 base and 1 base, there was a span of 9 bases. Looked up from germline, CDR1 is LGHNA and CDR2 is YSLEER.

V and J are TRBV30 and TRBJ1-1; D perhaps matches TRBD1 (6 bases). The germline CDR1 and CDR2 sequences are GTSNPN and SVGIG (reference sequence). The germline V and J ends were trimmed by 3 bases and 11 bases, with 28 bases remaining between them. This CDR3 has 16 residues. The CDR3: CAWSARGRGKFWVAFF. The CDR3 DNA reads TGTGCCTGGAGCGCCCGGGGCAGGGGTAAATTCTGGGTGGCTTTCTTT. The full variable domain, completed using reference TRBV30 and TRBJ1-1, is SQTIHQWPATLVQPVGSPLSLECTVEGTSNPNLYWYRQAAGRGLQLLFYSVGIGQISSEVPQNLSASRPQDRQFILSSKKLLLSDSGFYLCAWSARGRGKFWVAFFGQGTRLTVV.

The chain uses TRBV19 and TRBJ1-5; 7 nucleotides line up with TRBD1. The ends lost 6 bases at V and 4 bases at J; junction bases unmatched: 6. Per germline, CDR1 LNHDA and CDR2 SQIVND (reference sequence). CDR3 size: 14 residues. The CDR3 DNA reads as TGTGCCAGTAGCAAGGACAGGACGAATCAGCCCCAGCATTTT. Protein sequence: CASSKDRTNQPQHF.

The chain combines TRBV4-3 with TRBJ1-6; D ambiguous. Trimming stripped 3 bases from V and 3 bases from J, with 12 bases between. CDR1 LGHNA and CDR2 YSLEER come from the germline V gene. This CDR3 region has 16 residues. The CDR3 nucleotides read TGCGCCAGCAGCCAGAGCGGGGTAAACTATAATTCACCCCTCCACTTT. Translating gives CASSQSGVNYNSPLHF.

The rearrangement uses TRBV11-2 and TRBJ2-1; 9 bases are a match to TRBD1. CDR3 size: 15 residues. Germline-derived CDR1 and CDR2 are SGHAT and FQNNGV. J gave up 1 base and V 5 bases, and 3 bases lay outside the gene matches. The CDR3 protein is CASSVDRGSYNEQFF. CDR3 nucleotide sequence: TGTGCCAGCAGCGTGGACAGGGGTTCCTACAATGAGCAGTTCTTC.

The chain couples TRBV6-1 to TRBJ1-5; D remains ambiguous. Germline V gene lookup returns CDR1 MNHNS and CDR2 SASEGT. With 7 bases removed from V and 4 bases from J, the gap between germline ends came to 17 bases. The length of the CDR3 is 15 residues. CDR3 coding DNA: TGTGCCAGCATCACGGACGGAGGTACGAATCAGCCCCAGCATTTT. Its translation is CASITDGGTNQPQHF.

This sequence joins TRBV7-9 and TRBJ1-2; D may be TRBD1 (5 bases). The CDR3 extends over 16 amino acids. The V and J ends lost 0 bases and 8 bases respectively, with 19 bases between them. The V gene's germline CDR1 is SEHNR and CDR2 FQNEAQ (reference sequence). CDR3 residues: CASSLALNRLDGGYTF. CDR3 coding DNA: TGTGCCAGCAGCTTAGCTTTAAACAGGTTGGACGGCGGCTACACCTTC.

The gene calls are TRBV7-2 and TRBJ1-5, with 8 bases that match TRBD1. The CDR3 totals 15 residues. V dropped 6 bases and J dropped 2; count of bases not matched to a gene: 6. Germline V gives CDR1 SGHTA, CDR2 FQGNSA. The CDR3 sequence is CASSFGQGGNQPQHF. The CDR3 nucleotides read TGTGCCAGCAGTTTTGGACAGGGAGGCAATCAGCCCCAGCATTTT.

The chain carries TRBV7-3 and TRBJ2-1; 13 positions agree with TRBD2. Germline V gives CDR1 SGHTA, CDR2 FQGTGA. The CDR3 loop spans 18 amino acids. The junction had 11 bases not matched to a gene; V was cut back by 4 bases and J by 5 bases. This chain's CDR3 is CASSSGLAGALGDNEQFF. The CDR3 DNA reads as TGTGCCAGCAGCTCAGGACTAGCGGGGGCCCTGGGCGACAATGAGCAGTTCTTC.

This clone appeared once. DNA for the CDR3: TGTGCCAGCAGCTTGGAGGGGGGACAGCGGAATTCACCCCTCCACTTT. Amino acids: CASSLEGGQRNSPLHF. The chain carries TRBV7-2 and TRBJ1-6; 7 bases line up with TRBD1. The trim removed 3 bases at V and 7 bases at J, leaving 9 bases unmatched. The CDR3 length is 16 residues. CDR1 is SGHTA, CDR2 FQGNSA, per germline. Filled out from reference TRBV7-2 and TRBJ1-6, the complete variable domain reads GAGVSQSPSNKVTEKGKDVELRCDPISGHTALYWYRQSLGQGLEFLIYFQGNSAPDKSGLPSDRFSAERTGGSVSTLTIQRTQQEDSAVYLCASSLEGGQRNSPLHFGNGTRLTVT.